This T cell receptor beta chain was retrieved from a study of T cells in Graves' hyperthyroidism and ophthalmopathy. Amplification of TCR beta CDR3 regions was performed using RNA transcripts as template. First-round RT-PCR targeting the TCR CDR3 was performed with the HTBI primer set. TCRdb itself ran the multiplex PCR reads through MiXCR, one entry per CDR3 protein. The sample has roughly 180,000 distinct CDR3 sequences; roughly 10% are singletons. Regarding this clonotype: No antigen is known for it.

Whole-study findings and limits: Separating ophthalmopathy from stable hyperthyroidism was achieved by a 13 V-J model.

Patients showing uncontrolled infection, other autoimmune disease, pregnancy or lactation were ineligible. Trimming shortened V by 5 bases and J by 10 bases, and 12 bases separated the two germline ends. Germline V gene lookup returns CDR1 GTSNPN and CDR2 SVGIG (reference sequence). This CDR3 has 11 amino acids. The receptor was derived from a woman under 30 with Graves' hyperthyroidism that later progressed to Graves' ophthalmopathy. Sequencing used blood. V usage is TRBV30 and J usage is TRBJ2-1, with unresolved D. The CDR3 sequence: CAWGKRNEQFF. The CDR3 region has the DNA TGTGCCTGGGGTAAGCGCAACGAGCAGTTCTTC.